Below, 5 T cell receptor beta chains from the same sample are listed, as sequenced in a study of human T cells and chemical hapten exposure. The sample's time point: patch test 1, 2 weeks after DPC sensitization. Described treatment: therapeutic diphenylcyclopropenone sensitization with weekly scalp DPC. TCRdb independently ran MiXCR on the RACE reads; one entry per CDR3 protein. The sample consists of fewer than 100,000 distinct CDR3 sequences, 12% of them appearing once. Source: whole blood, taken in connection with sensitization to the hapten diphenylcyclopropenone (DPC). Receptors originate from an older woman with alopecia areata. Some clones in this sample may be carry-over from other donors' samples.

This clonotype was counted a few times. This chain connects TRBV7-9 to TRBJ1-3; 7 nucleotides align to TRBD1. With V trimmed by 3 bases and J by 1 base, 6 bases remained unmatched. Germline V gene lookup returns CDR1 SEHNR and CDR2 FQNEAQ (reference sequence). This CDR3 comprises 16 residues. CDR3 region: CASSFMTGISGNTIYF. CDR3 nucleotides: TGTGCCAGCAGCTTTATGACAGGGATTTCTGGAAACACCATATATTTT.

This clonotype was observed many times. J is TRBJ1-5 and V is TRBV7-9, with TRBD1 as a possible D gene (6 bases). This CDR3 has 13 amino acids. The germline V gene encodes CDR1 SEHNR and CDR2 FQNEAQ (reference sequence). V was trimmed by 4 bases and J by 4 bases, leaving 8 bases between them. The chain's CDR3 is CASSSQGNQPQHF. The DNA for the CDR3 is TGTGCCAGCAGCTCACAGGGAAATCAGCCCCAGCATTTT.

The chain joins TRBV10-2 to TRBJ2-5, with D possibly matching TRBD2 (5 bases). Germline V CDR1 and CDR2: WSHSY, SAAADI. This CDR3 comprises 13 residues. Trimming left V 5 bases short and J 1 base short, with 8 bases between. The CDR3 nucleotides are TGCGCCAGCAGTCTGGGAGTCCAAGAGACCCAGTACTTC. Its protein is CASSLGVQETQYF.

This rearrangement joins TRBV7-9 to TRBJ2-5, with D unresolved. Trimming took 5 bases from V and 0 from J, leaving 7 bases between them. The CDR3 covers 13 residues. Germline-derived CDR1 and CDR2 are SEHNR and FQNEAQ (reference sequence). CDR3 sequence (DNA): TGTGCCAGCAGCCCCCCTAACCAAGAGACCCAGTACTTC. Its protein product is CASSPPNQETQYF. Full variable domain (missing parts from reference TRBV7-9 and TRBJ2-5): DTGVSQNPRHKITKRGQNVTFRCDPISEHNRLYWYRQTLGQGPEFLTYFQNEAQLEKSRLLSDRFSAERPKGSFSTLEIQRTEQGDSAMYLCASSPPNQETQYFGPGTRLLVL.

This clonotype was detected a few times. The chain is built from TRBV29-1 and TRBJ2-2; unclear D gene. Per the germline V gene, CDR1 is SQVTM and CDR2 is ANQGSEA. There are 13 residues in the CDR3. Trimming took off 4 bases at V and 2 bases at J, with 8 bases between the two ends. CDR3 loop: CSVAGRNTGELFF. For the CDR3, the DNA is TGCAGCGTTGCTGGTAGAAACACCGGGGAGCTGTTTTTT.